A single sample is the source of the 10 T cell receptor beta chains below, sequenced in a study of response to subunit inactivated influenza vaccine. TCRdb ran MiXCR on the RT-PCR reads and lists one entry per CDR3 protein. The table has roughly 540,000 distinct CDR3 sequences, approximately 20% seen once; the top ten hold 2.5% to 3.5%. These sequences were also reported in another study, on T cells expressing NK-cell markers. That source adds: As the method of synthesis, 5'RACE template switching with UMIs yielded TCR beta cDNA.

The sequenced sample was CD4+ T cells sorted from PBMCs, obtained approximately 13 days after vaccination. The origin of the receptors is a man in his fifties who received an inactivated influenza vaccine.

V usage is TRBV7-9 and J usage is TRBJ2-1; D not certain. The V gene lost 5 bases and the J gene lost 2 bases, with 10 bases spanning the gap. Looked up from germline, CDR1 is SEHNR and CDR2 is FQNEAQ (reference sequence). The CDR3 length is 14 residues. CDR3 in amino acids: CASSPSLTYNEQFF. The CDR3 nucleotides are TGTGCCAGCAGCCCGTCACTAACCTACAATGAGCAGTTCTTC.

This clonotype was observed a few times. The rearrangement uses TRBV11-1 and TRBJ2-7; 10 bases fit TRBD2. The CDR3 has 18 amino acids. J gave up 6 bases and V 1 base, and 15 bases lay outside the gene matches. Germline lookup yields CDR1 SGHAT and CDR2 FQDESV (reference sequence). This CDR3 reads CASSLGSSGSSWTSEQYF. The CDR3 DNA is TGTGCCAGCAGCTTAGGGTCTAGCGGGAGTTCATGGACAAGCGAGCAGTACTTC.

In its sample, this clonotype was seen a few times. The chain combines TRBV7-9 with TRBJ2-7; D unclear. Germline assignment: CDR1 SEHNR and CDR2 FQNEAQ (reference sequence). V dropped 0 bases and J dropped 4 bases, with 10 bases sitting between them. The CDR3 totals 14 residues. The CDR3: CASSLAFRRYEQYF. In nucleotides, the CDR3 is TGTGCCAGCAGCTTAGCTTTCCGTCGGTACGAGCAGTACTTC.

This chain joins TRBV20-1 and TRBJ2-5, with TRBD2 identical over 9 bases. This CDR3 spans 17 amino acids. The V and J ends lost 6 bases and 1 base, in that order; junction bases with no gene match: 15. The germline V gene has CDR1 DFQATT and CDR2 SNEGSKA (reference sequence). The CDR3 here is CSAPGLAGEGTQETQYF. DNA for the CDR3: TGCAGTGCCCCTGGATTAGCGGGAGAAGGGACCCAAGAGACCCAGTACTTC.

This chain joins TRBV7-2 and TRBJ2-7; TRBD1 matches 8 bases. Germline V gene sequence: CDR1 SGHTA, CDR2 FQGNSA. The CDR3 runs 14 residues. The trim removed 5 bases at V and 6 bases at J, leaving 9 bases unmatched. CDR3 DNA sequence: TGTGCCAGCAGCCCAAGGACAGGGACGGCCGAGCAGTACTTC. Protein sequence: CASSPRTGTAEQYF.

The V and J genes are TRBV6-2 or TRBV6-3 and TRBJ2-6; D is unclear. The CDR3 spans 18 residues. V lost 0 bases and J 2 bases, leaving 14 bases between the germline ends. CDR1 and CDR2 (germline): MNHEY, SVGEGT. This chain's CDR3 is CASSYSSGRLAGANVLTF. In DNA, the CDR3 is TGTGCCAGCAGTTACTCATCGGGCAGGTTGGCTGGGGCCAACGTCCTGACTTTC.

The CDR3 DNA reads as TGTGCCAGCAGCGTAGGGGCAGGGAGCTCGGCCGGGGAGCTGTTTTTT. Its protein product is CASSVGAGSSAGELFF. The chain recombines TRBV9 with TRBJ2-2, with D perhaps TRBD1 or TRBD2 (5 bases each). The CDR3 totals 16 residues. Germline CDR1 is SGDLS and CDR2 is YYNGEE. The germline V and J ends were trimmed by 0 bases and 6 bases, with 15 bases remaining between them.

CDR3 sequence: CASSKSENTEAFF. DNA for the CDR3: TGTGCCAGCAGCAAAAGCGAGAACACTGAAGCTTTCTTT. V is TRBV12-3 or TRBV12-4 and J is TRBJ1-1; D remains ambiguous. Trimming stripped 6 bases from V and 1 base from J, with 9 bases between. The CDR3 totals 13 residues.

This clonotype was recorded a few times. The chain uses TRBV6-5 and TRBJ2-7, with 10 bases identical to TRBD2. V was pared by 0 bases and J by 3 bases, with 2 bases of the junction left unmatched. Germline loops: CDR1 MNHEY, CDR2 SVGAGI. The CDR3 loop spans 15 amino acids. The CDR3: CASSYSSGGGYEQYF. The CDR3, as DNA: TGTGCCAGCAGTTACTCGAGCGGGGGGGGCTACGAGCAGTACTTC.

This clonotype was found a few times. V gene TRBV9 combines with J gene TRBJ2-7; 11 bases map to TRBD1. The CDR3 covers 14 residues. The V segment lost 3 bases and the J segment 6 bases; nucleotides outside the gene matches: 5. Germline V lookup: CDR1 SGDLS, CDR2 YYNGEE. CDR3 DNA: TGTGCCAGCAGCGGACCCGGGACAGGGGGCGAGCAGTACTTC. Translating it yields CASSGPGTGGEQYF.